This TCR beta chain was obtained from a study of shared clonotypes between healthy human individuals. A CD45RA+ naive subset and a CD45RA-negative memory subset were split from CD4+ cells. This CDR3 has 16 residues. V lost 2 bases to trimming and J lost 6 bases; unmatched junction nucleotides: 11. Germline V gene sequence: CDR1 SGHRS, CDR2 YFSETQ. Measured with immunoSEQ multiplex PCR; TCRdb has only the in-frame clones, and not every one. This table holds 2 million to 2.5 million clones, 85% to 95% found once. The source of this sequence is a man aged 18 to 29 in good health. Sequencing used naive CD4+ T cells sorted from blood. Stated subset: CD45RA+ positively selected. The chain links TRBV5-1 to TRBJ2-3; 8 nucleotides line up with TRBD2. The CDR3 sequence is CASSLPGLGGLDTQYF. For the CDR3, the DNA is TGCGCCAGCAGCTTACCGGGACTAGGAGGGTTGGATACGCAGTATTTT.